What follows is one T cell receptor beta chain and its context. The data were produced by immunoSEQ multiplex PCR, yet TCRdb's version contains in-frame clones alone and is incomplete. The data hold some 150,000 clones, with around 80% observed a single time. This sample was taken from a study of blood T cell repertoires in COVID-19. The V and J ends lost 1 base and 2 bases respectively, with 13 bases between them. The CDR3 spans 16 residues. The germline V gene encodes CDR1 KGHDR and CDR2 SFDVKD. This chain joins TRBV24-1 and TRBJ2-5; D might be TRBD2 (7 bases). The origin of this receptor is a man between 60 and 75 years old with active or convalescent COVID-19. Sequenced: peripheral blood. The CDR3 nucleotides are TGTGCCACCAGTGATTTTGGTGGGGGGGCACAAGAGACCCAGTACTTC. This translates into CATSDFGGGAQETQYF.